The 10 T cell receptor beta chains below all came from one sample that was sequenced in a study of tissue T cells after allogeneic stem cell transplantation. The method was immunoSEQ multiplex PCR; TCRdb's version includes in-frame clones alone and lacks a portion of them. Of approximately 50,000 clones detected, about 73% appear once; the ten largest clones hold 0.5% to 0.65%. The sequenced sample was sorted cells pooled from one or two spleens. Every receptor here comes from a pool of C57BL/6 mice in good health.

In the case of this clone: These gene names are mouse names. The read finishes 1 residue shy of the CDR3 end, and the germline J gene is used to complete it. The genes are TRBV13-2 and TRBJ2-7; D possibly corresponds to TRBD2 (6 bases). The CDR3 totals 12 residues. Trimming cost V 4 bases and J 4 bases, with 9 bases left between them. CDR1 is NNHNN and CDR2 is SYGAGS in the germline V gene (reference sequence). Incomplete CDR3 DNA: TGTGCCAGCGGTCCCGGGGGGTATGAACAGTAC. This gives the protein CASGPGGYEQY. The whole CDR3 region reads CASGPGGYEQYF.

Comment on this clone: The genes and germline here are from mouse. Coverage ceases 1 residue before the CDR3 finishes, and the germline J gene fills in the end. This chain links TRBV31 with TRBJ2-7; 9 bases map to TRBD2. The germline gives CDR1 GKSSPN, CDR2 SITVG. The length of the CDR3 is 14 residues. V lost 0 bases to trimming and J lost 3 bases; unmatched junction nucleotides: 3. The sequenced part of the CDR3 DNA is TGTGCCTGGAGTCTACGGACTGGGGTCTATGAACAGTAC. Protein product: CAWSLRTGVYEQY. The full CDR3 protein reads CAWSLRTGVYEQYF.

This clone has a handful of counts. Here the gene names and germline are mouse. The CDR3 end is not reached by the read, which stops 1 residue before it; the germline J gene fills it in. V and J are TRBV26 and TRBJ2-1, with 7 bases matching TRBD1. The CDR3 loop spans 13 amino acids. Trimming took 6 bases from V and 1 from J; bases not matched to a gene: 0. Germline V lookup: CDR1 KGHPV, CDR2 FQNQEV (reference sequence). The DNA read from the CDR3 is TGTGCCAGCAGGGACAGGAACTATGCTGAGCAGTTC. Translated: CASRDRNYAEQF. In full, the CDR3 reads CASRDRNYAEQFF.

Details on this clone: Any gene name here is a mouse gene name. The missing CDR3 end, 1 residue past where the read stops, is filled in from the germline J gene. This chain uses TRBV13-1 with TRBJ2-3; TRBD1 agrees at 8 bases. This CDR3 contains 14 residues. V lost 5 bases, J lost 2 bases, and 4 bases stayed unmatched. In germline, CDR1 is NSHNY, CDR2 SYGAGN. Partial CDR3 DNA: TGTGCCAGCAGAGACAGGGGTAATGCAGAAACGCTGTAT. Translated: CASRDRGNAETLY. Given in full, the CDR3 is CASRDRGNAETLYF.

As concerns this clone: The genes and germline here are from mouse. Sequencing ends 1 residue short of the CDR3 end; the germline J gene provides the rest. This sequence joins TRBV3 and TRBJ2-4; the match to TRBD2 covers 9 bases. The CDR3 covers 15 residues. Per germline, CDR1 SNHLY and CDR2 FYNGKV (reference sequence). V lost 5 bases, J lost 0 bases, and 3 bases stayed unmatched. The sequenced part of the CDR3 DNA is TGTGCCAGCAGCCCGACTGGGGGTAGTCAAAACACCTTGTAC. It translates to CASSPTGGSQNTLY. The full-length CDR3 reads as CASSPTGGSQNTLYF.

Comments on this clone: The genes are named according to mouse. The CDR3 extends 1 residue past the end of the read, so its final part is completed from the germline J gene. The chain joins TRBV2 to TRBJ1-1; 8 nucleotides align to TRBD1. This CDR3 comprises 15 residues. V shed 0 bases, J shed 3 bases, and the junction held 3 bases outside the gene matches. Germline V CDR1 and CDR2: LGHNA, YSYQKL. The CDR3 is CASSQDGQGDTEVFF. The CDR3 bases that were read are TGTGCCAGCAGCCAAGATGGACAGGGAGACACAGAAGTCTTC.

Notes on this clone: Gene and germline names: mouse. The CDR3 is cut off 1 residue early in the read; its end comes from the germline J gene. The gene calls are TRBV14 and TRBJ1-1; D unclear. The CDR3 contains 14 residues. Germline lookup yields CDR1 SGHDT and CDR2 FRDEAV. V shed 4 bases and J shed 1 base, with 11 bases lying between them. This CDR3 is CASSPGPGNTEVFF. Incomplete CDR3 DNA: TGTGCCAGCAGTCCCGGGCCAGGAAACACAGAAGTCTTC.

In the case of this clone: These gene names are mouse names. The CDR3 is CASSPRDRGGNSPLYF. The CDR3 DNA, read in part, is TGTGCCAGCTCTCCCCGGGACAGGGGCGGGAATTCGCCCCTCTAC. The chain uses TRBV12-1 and TRBJ1-6; 10 nucleotides line up with TRBD1. The read terminates 1 residue ahead of where the CDR3 ends, so the germline J gene completes it. TRBJ1-6 is an open reading frame, and its role is uncertain. This CDR3 spans 16 amino acids. In germline, CDR1 is SGHSN, CDR2 HYEKVE. V dropped 2 bases and J dropped 7; count of bases not matched to a gene: 7.

About this clone itself: Gene labels here are mouse ones. The sequenced fragment ends 1 residue before the CDR3 boundary, so the rest is inferred from the germline J gene. The chain recombines TRBV2 with TRBJ2-4; tentatively, D is TRBD1 (5 bases). There are 15 residues in the CDR3. Germline loops: CDR1 LGHNA, CDR2 YSYQKL. Trimming pared 0 bases from V and 0 bases from J, leaving 7 bases between. Here the CDR3 reads CASSQDDSSQNTLYF. CDR3 bases read: TGTGCCAGCAGCCAAGATGACAGTAGTCAAAACACCTTGTAC. The full variable domain, rest sourced from reference TRBV2 and TRBJ2-4, is DPKIIQKPKYLVAVTGSEKILICEQYLGHNAMYWYRQSAKKPLEFMFSYSYQKLMDNQTASSRFQPQSSKKNHLDLQITALKPDDSATYFCASSQDDSSQNTLYFGAGTRLSVL.

Points on this clone: Mouse germline and gene names are used. The sequenced CDR3 bases are TGTGCCAGCAGTTTGCGGGGTGACACCCAGTAC. This codes for CASSLRGDTQY. The CDR3, in full, reads CASSLRGDTQYF. The chain uses TRBV15 and TRBJ2-5; D remains unclear. The read terminates 1 residue ahead of where the CDR3 ends, so the germline J gene completes it. CDR1 SGHND and CDR2 FRSKSL come from the germline V gene. V was cut by 3 bases and J by 6 bases, with 7 bases left in between. This CDR3 comprises 12 residues.